The source of this T cell receptor beta chain is a study of blood T cell repertoires in COVID-19. Study overall: The samples span acute and convalescent COVID-19 from the United States, Italy and Spain. The analysed material was cDNA or gDNA that came from T cells, B-cell-depleted T cells, or PBMCs.

Original handling: Estimation of nucleated cell counts relied on the amplification of reference gene primers. Repertoires were generated with immunoSEQ multiplex PCR, while TCRdb's copy carries only in-frame clones and drops some. That table gives V, J and clone size, and the DNA gave D and trimming. The table lists 250,000 to 350,000 clones, roughly 89% of them singletons, with 0.85% to 0.95% in the top ten. The CDR3 loop spans 13 amino acids. V was pared by 9 bases and J by 2 bases, with 5 bases of the junction left unmatched. Germline V gives CDR1 SNHLY, CDR2 FYNNEI. Sequenced: peripheral blood. The receptor comes from a woman aged 40 to 50 who had recovered from COVID-19. The V and J genes are TRBV2 and TRBJ2-7; TRBD1 matches at 9 bases. In DNA form, the CDR3 reads TGTGCCAGTAGACAGGGGGTGACCTACGAGCAGTACTTC. Its protein is CASRQGVTYEQYF.